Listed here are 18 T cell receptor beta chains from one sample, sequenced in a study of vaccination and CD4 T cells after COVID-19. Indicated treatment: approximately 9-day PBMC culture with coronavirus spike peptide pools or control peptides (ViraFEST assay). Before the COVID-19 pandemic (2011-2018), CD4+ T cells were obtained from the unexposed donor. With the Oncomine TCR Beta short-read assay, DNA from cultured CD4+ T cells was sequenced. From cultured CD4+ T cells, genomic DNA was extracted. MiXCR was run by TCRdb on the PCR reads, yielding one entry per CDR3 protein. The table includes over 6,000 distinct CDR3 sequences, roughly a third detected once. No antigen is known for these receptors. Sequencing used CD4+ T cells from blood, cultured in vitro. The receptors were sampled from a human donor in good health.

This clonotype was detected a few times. The CDR3: CASSPPRLAGAVTQYF. CDR3 sequence (DNA): TGTGCCAGCAGCCCCCCTCGGCTAGCGGGAGCCGTGACCCAGTACTTC. This chain connects TRBV7-9 to TRBJ2-5; 10 bases align to TRBD2. Germline CDR1 reads SEHNR; CDR2 reads FQNEAQ (reference sequence). This CDR3 spans 16 amino acids. J lost 7 bases, V lost 5 bases, and 13 bases had no gene match.

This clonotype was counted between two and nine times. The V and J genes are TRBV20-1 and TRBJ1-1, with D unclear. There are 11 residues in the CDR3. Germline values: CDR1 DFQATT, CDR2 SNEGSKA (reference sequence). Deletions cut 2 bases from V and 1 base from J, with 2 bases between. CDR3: CSARPNTEAFF. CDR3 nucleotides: TGCAGTGCTAGACCGAACACTGAAGCTTTCTTT.

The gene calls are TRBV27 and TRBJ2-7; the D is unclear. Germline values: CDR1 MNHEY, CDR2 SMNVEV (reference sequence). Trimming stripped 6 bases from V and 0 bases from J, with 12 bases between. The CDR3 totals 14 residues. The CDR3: CASRGVGSSYEQYF. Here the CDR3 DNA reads TGTGCCAGCAGGGGTGTGGGAAGCTCCTACGAGCAGTACTTC.

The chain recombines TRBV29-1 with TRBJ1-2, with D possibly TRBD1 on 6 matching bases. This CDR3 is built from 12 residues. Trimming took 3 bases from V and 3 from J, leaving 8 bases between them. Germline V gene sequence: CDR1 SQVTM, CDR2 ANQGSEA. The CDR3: CSVEYRDYGYTF. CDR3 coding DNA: TGCAGCGTTGAGTACAGGGACTATGGCTACACCTTC.

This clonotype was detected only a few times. DNA for the CDR3: TGTGCCAGCAGCCTGAGTCTCGGGGAGACCCAGTACTTC. Translated: CASSLSLGETQYF. The V and J genes are TRBV7-2 and TRBJ2-5; no reliable D call. The CDR3 loop spans 13 amino acids. CDR1 and CDR2 (germline): SGHTA, FQGNSA. The V gene lost 5 bases and the J gene lost 5 bases, with 12 bases spanning the gap.

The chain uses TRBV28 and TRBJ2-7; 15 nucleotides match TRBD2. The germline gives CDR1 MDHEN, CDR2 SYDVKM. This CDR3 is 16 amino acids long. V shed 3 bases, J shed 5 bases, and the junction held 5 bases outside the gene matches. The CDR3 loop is CASSFLGLAGGNEQYF. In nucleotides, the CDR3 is TGTGCCAGCAGTTTCCTCGGACTAGCGGGAGGGAACGAGCAGTACTTC.

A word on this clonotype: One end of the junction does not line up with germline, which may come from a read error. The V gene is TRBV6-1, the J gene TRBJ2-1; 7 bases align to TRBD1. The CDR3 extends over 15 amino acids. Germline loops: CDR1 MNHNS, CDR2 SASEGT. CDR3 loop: CVSIARDRKIDEQFF. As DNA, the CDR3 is TGTGTCAGCATAGCCCGGGACAGAAAGATTGATGAGCAGTTCTTC.

This CDR3 is CASSLLGNYGYTF. CDR3 DNA: TGTGCCAGCAGCTTGCTGGGGAACTATGGCTACACCTTC. The chain joins TRBV5-5 to TRBJ1-2; D call uncertain. CDR1 and CDR2 (germline): SGHKS, YYEKEE (reference sequence). The V gene lost 1 base and the J gene lost 2 bases, with 6 bases spanning the gap. This CDR3 has 13 residues.

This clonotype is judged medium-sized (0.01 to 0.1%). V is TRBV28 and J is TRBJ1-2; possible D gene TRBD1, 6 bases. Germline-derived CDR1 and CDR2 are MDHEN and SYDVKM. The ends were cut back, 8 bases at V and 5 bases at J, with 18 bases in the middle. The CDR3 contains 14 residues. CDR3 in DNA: TGTGCCAGCGGAGTTGTGGGGACACATTATGGCTACACCTTC. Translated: CASGVVGTHYGYTF.

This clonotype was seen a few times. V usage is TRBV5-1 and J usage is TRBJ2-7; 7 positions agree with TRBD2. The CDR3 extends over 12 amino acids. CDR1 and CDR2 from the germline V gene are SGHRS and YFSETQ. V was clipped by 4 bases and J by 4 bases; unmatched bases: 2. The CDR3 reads CASSGGSYEQYF. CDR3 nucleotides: TGCGCCAGCAGCGGCGGGAGTTACGAGCAGTACTTC. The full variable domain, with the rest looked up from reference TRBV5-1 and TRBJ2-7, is KAGVTQTPRYLIKTRGQQVTLSCSPISGHRSVSWYQQTPGQGLQFLFEYFSETQRNKGNFPGRFSGRQFSNSRSEMNVSTLELGDSALYLCASSGGSYEQYFGPGTRLTVT.

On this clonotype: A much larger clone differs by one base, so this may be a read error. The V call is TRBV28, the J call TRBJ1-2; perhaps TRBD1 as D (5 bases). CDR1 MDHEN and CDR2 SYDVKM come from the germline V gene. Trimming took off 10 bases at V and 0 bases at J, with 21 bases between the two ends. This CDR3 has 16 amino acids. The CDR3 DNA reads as TGTGCCAACGCCTTGGAGGGGCTTGAAGCTAACTATGGCTACACCTTC. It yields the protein CANALEGLEANYGYTF.

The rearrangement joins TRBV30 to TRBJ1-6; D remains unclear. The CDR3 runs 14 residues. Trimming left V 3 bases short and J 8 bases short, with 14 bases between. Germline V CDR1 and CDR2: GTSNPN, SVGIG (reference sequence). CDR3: CAWSGPQEYSPLHF. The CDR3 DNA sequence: TGTGCCTGGAGCGGACCTCAGGAGTATTCACCCCTCCACTTT.

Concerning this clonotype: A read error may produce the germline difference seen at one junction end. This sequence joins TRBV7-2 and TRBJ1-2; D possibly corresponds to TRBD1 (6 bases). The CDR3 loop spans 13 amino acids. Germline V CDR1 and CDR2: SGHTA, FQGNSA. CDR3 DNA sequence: TGTGCCAGCAGCTTAGTGGGGGCGGATGGCCACACCTTC. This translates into CASSLVGADGHTF.

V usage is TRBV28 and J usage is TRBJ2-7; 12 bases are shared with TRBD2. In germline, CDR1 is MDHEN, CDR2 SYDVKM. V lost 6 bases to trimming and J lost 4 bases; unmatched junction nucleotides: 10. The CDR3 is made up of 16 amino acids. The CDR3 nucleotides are TGTGCCAGCAGCCTAACCGGACTAGCGGGGATTTACGAGCAGTACTTC. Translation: CASSLTGLAGIYEQYF.

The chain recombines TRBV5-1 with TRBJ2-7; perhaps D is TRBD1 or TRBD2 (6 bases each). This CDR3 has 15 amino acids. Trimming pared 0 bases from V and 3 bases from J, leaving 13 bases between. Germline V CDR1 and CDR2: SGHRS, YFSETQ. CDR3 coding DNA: TGCGCCAGCAGCTTGGAGGGGGGCGGGCTCTACGAGCAGTACTTC. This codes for CASSLEGGGLYEQYF.

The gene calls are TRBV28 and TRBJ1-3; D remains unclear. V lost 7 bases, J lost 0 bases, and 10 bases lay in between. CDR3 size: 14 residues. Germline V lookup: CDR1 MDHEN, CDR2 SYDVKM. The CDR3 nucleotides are TGTGCCAGCACCAACTTCAGCTCTGGAAACACCATATATTTT. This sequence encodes CASTNFSSGNTIYF.

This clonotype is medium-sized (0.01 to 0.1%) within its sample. The CDR3 protein is CATSREGGADTQYF. The DNA of the CDR3 is TGTGCCACCAGCAGAGAAGGCGGAGCAGATACGCAGTATTTT. The gene calls are TRBV15 and TRBJ2-3; the D is unclear. Between the trimmed V and J ends, which lost 0 bases and 4 bases, there was a span of 8 bases. The CDR3 consists of 14 residues. Per germline, CDR1 LNHNV and CDR2 YYDKDF (reference sequence).

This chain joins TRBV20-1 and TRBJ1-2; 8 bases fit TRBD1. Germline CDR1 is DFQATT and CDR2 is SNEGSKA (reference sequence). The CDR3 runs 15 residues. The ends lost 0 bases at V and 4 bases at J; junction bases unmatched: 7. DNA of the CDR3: TGCAGTGCTAGAGATTGGCAGGGGGCGGGCTATGGCTACACCTTC. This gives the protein CSARDWQGAGYGYTF.